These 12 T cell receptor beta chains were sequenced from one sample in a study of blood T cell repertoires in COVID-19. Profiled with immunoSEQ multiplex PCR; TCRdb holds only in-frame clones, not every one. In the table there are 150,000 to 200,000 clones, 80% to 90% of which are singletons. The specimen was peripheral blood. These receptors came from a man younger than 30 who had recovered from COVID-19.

The CDR3 DNA reads TGTGCCAGCAGCCAAGGGACAGGTCGAAATCAGCCCCAGCATTTT. Its translation is CASSQGTGRNQPQHF. This chain links TRBV3-1 (or the pseudogene TRBV3-2) with TRBJ1-5, with 7 positions matching TRBD1. J lost 4 bases, V lost 1 base, and 4 bases had no gene match. Germline V gene sequence: CDR1 LGHDT, CDR2 YNNKEL (reference sequence). This CDR3 is built from 15 residues.

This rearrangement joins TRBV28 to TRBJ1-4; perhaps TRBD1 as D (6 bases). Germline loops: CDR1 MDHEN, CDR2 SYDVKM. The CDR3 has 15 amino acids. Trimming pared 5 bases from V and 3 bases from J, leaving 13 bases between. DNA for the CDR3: TGTGCCAGCAGTGCCAGGGGCAGGGCTAATGAAAAACTGTTTTTT. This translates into CASSARGRANEKLFF.

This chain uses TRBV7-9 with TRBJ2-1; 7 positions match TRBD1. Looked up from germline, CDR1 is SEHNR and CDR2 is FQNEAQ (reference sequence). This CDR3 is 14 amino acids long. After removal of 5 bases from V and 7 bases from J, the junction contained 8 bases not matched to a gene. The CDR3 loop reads CASSPVQGSNEQFF. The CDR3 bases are TGTGCCAGCAGCCCTGTACAGGGGTCAAATGAGCAGTTCTTC.

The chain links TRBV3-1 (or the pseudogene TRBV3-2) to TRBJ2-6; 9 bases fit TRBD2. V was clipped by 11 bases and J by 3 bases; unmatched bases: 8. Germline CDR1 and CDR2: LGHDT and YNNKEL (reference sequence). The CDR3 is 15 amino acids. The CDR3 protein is CASGGRANGANVLTF. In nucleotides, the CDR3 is TGTGCCTCCGGCGGGAGGGCCAATGGGGCCAACGTCCTGACTTTC.

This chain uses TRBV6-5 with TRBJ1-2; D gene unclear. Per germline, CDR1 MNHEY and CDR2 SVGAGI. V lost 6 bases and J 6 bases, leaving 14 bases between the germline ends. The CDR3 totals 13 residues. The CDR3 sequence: CASSPITSDGYTF. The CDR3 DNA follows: TGTGCCAGCAGCCCGATAACTTCCGATGGCTACACCTTC.

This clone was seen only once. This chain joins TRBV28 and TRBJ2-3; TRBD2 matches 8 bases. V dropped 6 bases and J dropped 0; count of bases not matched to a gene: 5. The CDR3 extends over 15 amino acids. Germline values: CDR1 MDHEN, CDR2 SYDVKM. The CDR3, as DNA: TGTGCCAGCAGCCCCGAGCGGGAGAGCACAGATACGCAGTATTTT. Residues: CASSPERESTDTQYF.

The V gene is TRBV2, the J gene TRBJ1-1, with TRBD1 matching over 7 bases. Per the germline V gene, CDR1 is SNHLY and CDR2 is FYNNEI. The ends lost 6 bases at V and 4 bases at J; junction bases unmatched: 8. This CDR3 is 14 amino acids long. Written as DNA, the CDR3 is TGTGCCAGCAGAGACAGGGCGGGGACCACTGAAGCTTTCTTT. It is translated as CASRDRAGTTEAFF.

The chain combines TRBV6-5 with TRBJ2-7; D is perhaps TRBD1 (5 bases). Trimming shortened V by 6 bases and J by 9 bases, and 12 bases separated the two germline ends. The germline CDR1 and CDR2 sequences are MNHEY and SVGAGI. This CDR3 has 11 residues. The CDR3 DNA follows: TGTGCCAGCAGGTGGGGCCCGGGGCAGTACTTC. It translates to CASRWGPGQYF.

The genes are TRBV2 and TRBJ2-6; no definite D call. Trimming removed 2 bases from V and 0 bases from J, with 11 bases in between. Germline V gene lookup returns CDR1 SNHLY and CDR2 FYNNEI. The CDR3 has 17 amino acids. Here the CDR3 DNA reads TGTGCCAGCAGTGAAATCGGTACCGTCTCTGGGGCCAACGTCCTGACTTTC. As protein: CASSEIGTVSGANVLTF.

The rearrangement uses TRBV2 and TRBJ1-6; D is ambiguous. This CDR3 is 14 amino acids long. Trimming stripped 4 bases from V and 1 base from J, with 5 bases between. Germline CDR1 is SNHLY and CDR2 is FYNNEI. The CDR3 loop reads CASSAFSYNSPLHF. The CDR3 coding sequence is TGTGCCAGCAGTGCTTTTTCCTATAATTCACCCCTCCACTTT.

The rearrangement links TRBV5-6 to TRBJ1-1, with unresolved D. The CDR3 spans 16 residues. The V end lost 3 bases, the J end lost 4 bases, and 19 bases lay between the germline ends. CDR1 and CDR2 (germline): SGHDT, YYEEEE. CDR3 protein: CASSSLRAAFRTEAFF. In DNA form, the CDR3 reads TGTGCCAGCAGCTCGTTGAGGGCCGCGTTTCGCACTGAAGCTTTCTTT.

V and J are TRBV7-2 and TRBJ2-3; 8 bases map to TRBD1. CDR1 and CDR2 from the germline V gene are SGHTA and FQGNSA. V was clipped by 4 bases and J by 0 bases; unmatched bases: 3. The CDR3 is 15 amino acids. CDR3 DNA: TGTGCCAGCAGCTCAAGACAGGGGAGCACAGATACGCAGTATTTT. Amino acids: CASSSRQGSTDTQYF.